One and the same sample provided the 16 T cell receptor beta chains below, sequenced in a study of molecular identifiers for immune sequencing clone quantification. TCRdb recomputed calls from the PCR reads with MiXCR, one row per CDR3 protein. Among approximately 500,000 distinct CDR3 sequences listed, roughly 25% were seen once. What was sequenced was naive CD8+ T cells from blood, with Jurkat cell RNA spiked in. Subset described: FACS-sorted CD8+CD4-CCR7+CD45RA+ naive T cells. All receptors derive from a human donor in good health. Some libraries in this study had Jurkat cell RNA spiked in.

The sample holds a few counts of this clonotype. V usage is TRBV7-9 and J usage is TRBJ2-7, with D maybe TRBD1 (5 bases). The germline gives CDR1 SEHNR, CDR2 FQNEAQ (reference sequence). This CDR3 spans 13 amino acids. Trimming left V 5 bases short and J 3 bases short, with 11 bases between. Written as DNA, the CDR3 is TGTGCCAGCAGCGAAGGGGCGTTCTACGAGCAGTACTTC. It specifies CASSEGAFYEQYF.

This clonotype was seen at least ten times. The chain has TRBV28 and TRBJ2-5; D is unresolved. The CDR3 runs to 13 residues. The V gene lost 2 bases and the J gene lost 4 bases, with 8 bases spanning the gap. Germline-derived CDR1 and CDR2 are MDHEN and SYDVKM. CDR3 sequence: CASSLRLTETQYF. The CDR3 DNA reads as TGTGCCAGCAGTTTACGGCTAACAGAGACCCAGTACTTC.

The J gene is TRBJ2-7, the V gene TRBV7-9; D may be TRBD1 (6 bases). The J call may be incorrect, as the DNA end agrees better with TRBJ2-1. The CDR3 totals 13 residues. Germline CDR1 reads SEHNR; CDR2 reads FQNEAQ (reference sequence). CDR3 sequence reads: CASSTTQGYEQFF. For the CDR3, the DNA is TGTGCCAGCAGCACCACACAGGGTTACGAGCAGTTCTTC.

With respect to this clonotype: This could be a read error, since a much larger clone is one nucleotide away. The chain carries TRBV6-2 or TRBV6-3 and TRBJ1-1; the D is unclear. Germline CDR1 and CDR2: MNHEY and SVGEGT. The CDR3 has 12 residues. The ends were cut back, 6 bases at V and 10 bases at J, with 15 bases in the middle. CDR3 DNA sequence: TGTGCCAGCAGGGAAGGCCCATTCCGAGCTTTCTTT. It translates to CASREGPFRAFF.

The chain is built from TRBV7-9 and TRBJ2-1, with D possibly being TRBD1 (5 bases). The V and J ends lost 1 base and 2 bases respectively, with 12 bases between them. Germline values: CDR1 SEHNR, CDR2 FQNEAQ (reference sequence). The CDR3 spans 16 residues. The CDR3 here is CASSLEAGKPYNEQFF. In nucleotides, the CDR3 is TGTGCCAGCAGCTTAGAGGCAGGGAAACCCTACAATGAGCAGTTCTTC.

About this clonotype: This sequence may be a read error, since a much larger clone differs from it by one base. This chain joins TRBV7-9 and TRBJ2-1, with 10 bases identical to TRBD2. CDR1 is SEHNR, CDR2 FQNEAQ, per germline (reference sequence). The V segment lost 4 bases and the J segment 16 bases; nucleotides outside the gene matches: 16. The CDR3 is made up of 15 amino acids. CDR3 region: CASSSPAGGLRVGFF. CDR3 sequence (DNA): TGTGCCAGCAGCTCCCCAGCGGGAGGGCTTAGGGTTGGCTTCTTC. The full variable domain, completed using reference TRBV7-9 and TRBJ2-1, is DTGVSQNPRHKITKRGQNVTFRCDPISEHNRLYWYRQTLGQGPEFLTYFQNEAQLEKSRLLSDRFSAERPKGSFSTLEIQRTEQGDSAMYLCASSSPAGGLRVGFFGPGTRLTVL.

This clonotype was picked up many times. The CDR3 DNA reads as TGTGCCAGCAGTTCCACGGGACAGGGGGACTACGAGCAGTACTTC. Protein product: CASSSTGQGDYEQYF. The V and J genes are TRBV7-9 and TRBJ2-7, with 11 bases matching TRBD1. The length of the CDR3 is 15 residues. J gave up 3 bases and V 6 bases, and 7 bases lay outside the gene matches. CDR1 is SEHNR, CDR2 FQNEAQ, per germline (reference sequence).

This clonotype was seen ten or more times. V and J are TRBV11-2 and TRBJ2-1; D is undetermined. The CDR3 runs to 13 residues. The germline V gene encodes CDR1 SGHAT and CDR2 FQNNGV. V lost 0 bases, J lost 3 bases, and 3 bases lay in between. CDR3 amino acids: CASSLEVYNEQFF. The CDR3 nucleotides are TGTGCCAGCAGCTTAGAAGTCTACAATGAGCAGTTCTTC. Using reference TRBV11-2 and TRBJ2-1 for the parts outside the CDR3, the full variable domain is EAGVAQSPRYKIIEKRQSVAFWCNPISGHATLYWYQQILGQGPKLLIQFQNNGVVDDSQLPKDRFSAERLKGVDSTLKIQPAKLEDSAVYLCASSLEVYNEQFFGPGTRLTVL.

A word on this clonotype: Just one base apart from a much larger clone, this may be a read error. This chain connects TRBV10-3 to TRBJ2-7; TRBD2 might be the D (5 bases). CDR3 length: 12 residues. Germline CDR1 and CDR2: ENHRY and SYGVKD. CDR3 region: CAISAVDYKQYF. The DNA for the CDR3 is TGTGCCATCAGTGCCGTAGACTACAAGCAGTACTTC.

Only a few counts were recorded for this clonotype. At one boundary the junction diverges from the germline segment, which might be a read error. The V gene is TRBV2, the J gene TRBJ1-3, with no clear D. This CDR3 has 13 residues. Germline V gives CDR1 SNHLY, CDR2 FYNNEI. The CDR3, as DNA: TGTGCCAACGAGGAACCTTCTGGAAGCACCATATATTTT. Translating it yields CANEEPSGSTIYF.

This clonotype came up a few times. V gene TRBV19 combines with J gene TRBJ2-5, with D hard to call. CDR3 length: 16 amino acids. With 3 bases removed from V and 2 bases from J, the gap between germline ends came to 16 bases. Germline assignment: CDR1 LNHDA and CDR2 SQIVND (reference sequence). The CDR3 DNA reads as TGTGCCAGTAGTATGTCGTCGGGTGTGGGGCAAGAGACCCAGTACTTC. Amino acids: CASSMSSGVGQETQYF.

This clonotype was found many times. The V call is TRBV28, the J call TRBJ2-7; D might be TRBD1 (5 bases). Germline assignment: CDR1 MDHEN and CDR2 SYDVKM. This CDR3 has 14 residues. The V gene lost 4 bases and the J gene lost 4 bases, with 14 bases spanning the gap. The CDR3 loop is CASSSPYRGYEQYF. The DNA for the CDR3 is TGTGCCAGCAGTTCCCCCTATAGGGGATACGAGCAGTACTTC.

This clonotype came up a few times. The chain recombines TRBV19 with TRBJ2-3, with a tentative D call TRBD2 (5 bases). Germline CDR1 reads LNHDA; CDR2 reads SQIVND (reference sequence). Deletions cut 8 bases from V and 0 bases from J, with 15 bases between. The CDR3 runs 15 residues. Here the CDR3 DNA reads TGTGCCAGTTCGTATGGGAGCGTGAGCACAGATACGCAGTATTTT. This sequence encodes CASSYGSVSTDTQYF.

This clonotype was detected many times. The chain is built from TRBV7-6 and TRBJ2-3, with a possible D match to TRBD2 (5 bases). This CDR3 contains 15 residues. The germline V and J ends were trimmed by 4 bases and 2 bases, with 13 bases remaining between them. Germline loops: CDR1 SGHVS, CDR2 FNYEAQ. As DNA, the CDR3 is TGTGCCAGCAGCTCGGTACAGCGGTACACAGATACGCAGTATTTT. This codes for CASSSVQRYTDTQYF.

Concerning this clonotype itself: The junction departs from germline at one end; a sequencing error may be responsible. CDR3 protein: CAWKTITEALF. The DNA of the CDR3 is TGTGCCTGGAAGACGATCACTGAAGCTCTCTTT. This rearrangement joins TRBV30 to TRBJ1-1; no reliable D call. In germline, CDR1 is GTSNPN, CDR2 SVGIG (reference sequence). The CDR3 consists of 11 residues. The whole variable domain, remainder taken from reference TRBV30 and TRBJ1-1, is SQTIHQWPATLVQPVGSPLSLECTVEGTSNPNLYWYRQAAGRGLQLLFYSVGIGQISSEVPQNLSASRPQDRQFILSSKKLLLSDSGFYLCAWKTITEALFGQGTRLTVV.

The rearrangement joins TRBV23-1 to TRBJ2-7; D unresolved. TRBV23-1 carries the ORF label, with uncertain function. Trimming shortened V by 0 bases and J by 2 bases, and 20 bases separated the two germline ends. The CDR3 length is 18 residues. The CDR3 here is CASSQSTGLHSPTYEQYF. The CDR3 DNA sequence: TGCGCCAGCAGTCAATCGACGGGCCTTCACTCGCCGACCTACGAGCAGTACTTC.